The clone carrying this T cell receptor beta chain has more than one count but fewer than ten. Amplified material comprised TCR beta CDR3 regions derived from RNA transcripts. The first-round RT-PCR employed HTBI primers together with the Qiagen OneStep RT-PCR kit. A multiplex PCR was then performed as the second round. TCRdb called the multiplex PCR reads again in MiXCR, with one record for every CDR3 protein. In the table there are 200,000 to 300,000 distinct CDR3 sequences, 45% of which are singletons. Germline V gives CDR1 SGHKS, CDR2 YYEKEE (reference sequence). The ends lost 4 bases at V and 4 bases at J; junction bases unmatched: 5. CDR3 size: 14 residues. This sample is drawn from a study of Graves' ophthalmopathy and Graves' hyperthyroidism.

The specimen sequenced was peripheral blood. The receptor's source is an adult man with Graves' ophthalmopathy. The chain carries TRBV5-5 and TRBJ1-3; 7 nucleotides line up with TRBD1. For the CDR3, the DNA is TGTGCCAGCAGCCAGACAGGGTCCGGAAACACCATATATTTT. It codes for CASSQTGSGNTIYF. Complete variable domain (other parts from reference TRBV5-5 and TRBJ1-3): DAGVTQSPTHLIKTRGQQVTLRCSPISGHKSVSWYQQVLGQGPQFIFQYYEKEERGRGNFPDRFSARQFPNYSSELNVNALLLGDSALYLCASSQTGSGNTIYFGEGSWLTVV.